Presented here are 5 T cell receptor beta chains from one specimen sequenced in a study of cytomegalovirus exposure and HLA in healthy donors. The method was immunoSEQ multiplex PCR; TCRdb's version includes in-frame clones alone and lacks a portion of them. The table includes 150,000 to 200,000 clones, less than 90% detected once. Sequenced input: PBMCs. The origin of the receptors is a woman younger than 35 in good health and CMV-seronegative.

CDR3 region: CAISDAGNEQFF. In DNA, the CDR3 is TGTGCCATCAGTGACGCCGGCAATGAGCAGTTCTTC. V is TRBV10-3 and J is TRBJ2-1; D is unresolved. The germline CDR1 and CDR2 sequences are ENHRY and SYGVKD. The CDR3 totals 12 residues. The V and J ends lost 3 bases and 6 bases respectively, with 6 bases between them.

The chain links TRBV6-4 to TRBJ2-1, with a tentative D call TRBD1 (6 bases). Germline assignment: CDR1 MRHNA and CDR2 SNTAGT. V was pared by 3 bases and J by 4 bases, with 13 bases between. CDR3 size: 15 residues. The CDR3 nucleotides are TGTGCCAGCAGTGAGTCCCAGGGGTCTTACAATGAGCAGTTCTTC. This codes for CASSESQGSYNEQFF.

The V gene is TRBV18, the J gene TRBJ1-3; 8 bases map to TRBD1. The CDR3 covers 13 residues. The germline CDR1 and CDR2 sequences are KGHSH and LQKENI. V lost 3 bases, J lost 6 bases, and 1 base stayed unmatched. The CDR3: CASSPDRENTIYF. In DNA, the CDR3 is TGTGCCAGCTCACCGGACAGGGAAAACACCATATATTTT.

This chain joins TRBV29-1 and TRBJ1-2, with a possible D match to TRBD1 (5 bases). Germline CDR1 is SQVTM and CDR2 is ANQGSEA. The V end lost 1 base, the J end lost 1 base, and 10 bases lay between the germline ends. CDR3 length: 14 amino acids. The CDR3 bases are TGCAGCGTTGAAGGGGGGACTAATAACTATGGCTACACCTTC. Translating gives CSVEGGTNNYGYTF.

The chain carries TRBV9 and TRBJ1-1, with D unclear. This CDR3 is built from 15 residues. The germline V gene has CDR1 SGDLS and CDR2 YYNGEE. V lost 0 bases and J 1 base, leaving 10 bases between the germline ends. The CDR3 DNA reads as TGTGCCAGCAGCGTAGAGCCAGGCGCGAACACTGAAGCTTTCTTT. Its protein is CASSVEPGANTEAFF.